These 11 T cell receptor beta chains came from one sample sequenced in a study of early T cells in non-severe SARS-CoV-2 infection. TCRdb redid the calling of the 5' RACE reads with MiXCR, one entry per CDR3 protein. The table has tens of thousands of distinct CDR3 sequences, over 6% seen once. The source was whole blood, collected at baseline. These TCRs come from an adult who was a healthcare worker with PCR-confirmed SARS-CoV-2 infection or an uninfected control (not recorded which).

The chain recombines TRBV7-3 with TRBJ2-3; D is undetermined. The germline gives CDR1 SGHTA, CDR2 FQGTGA. CDR3 length: 12 amino acids. V was pared by 2 bases and J by 6 bases, with 6 bases between. The DNA of the CDR3 is TGTGCCAGCAGCTTAGGCCGGGATACGCAGTATTTT. Its protein is CASSLGRDTQYF.

This clonotype was counted at least ten times. J is TRBJ2-2 and V is TRBV20-1; 10 nucleotides line up with TRBD2. The CDR3 has 15 residues. Germline CDR1 and CDR2: DFQATT and SNEGSKA (reference sequence). Trimming took 5 bases from V and 0 from J; bases not matched to a gene: 3. The CDR3, as DNA: TGCAGTGCTCACGGACTAGCGGCGAACACCGGGGAGCTGTTTTTT. It specifies CSAHGLAANTGELFF.

This clonotype was observed at least ten times. In DNA, the CDR3 is TGTGCCAGCAGCTTAGGTCGGACCTCCTATAATTCACCCCTCCACTTT. Translation: CASSLGRTSYNSPLHF. This sequence joins TRBV7-2 and TRBJ1-6; no reliable D call. The CDR3 length is 16 residues. Germline CDR1 SGHTA, CDR2 FQGNSA. The germline V and J ends were trimmed by 1 base and 0 bases, with 7 bases remaining between them.

This clonotype was detected ten times or more. CDR3 in amino acids: CASSQALQEAKNIQYF. The DNA for the CDR3 is TGTGCCAGCAGCCAAGCCCTACAGGAAGCCAAAAACATTCAGTACTTC. V and J are TRBV4-2 and TRBJ2-4, with TRBD1 as a possible D gene (5 bases). Trimming removed 1 base at V and 0 bases at J, with 10 bases between. This CDR3 comprises 16 residues. The V gene's germline CDR1 is LGHNA and CDR2 YNFKEQ.

This clonotype was counted a few times. The gene calls are TRBV28 and TRBJ2-5; the match to TRBD1 covers 7 bases. Germline CDR1 is MDHEN and CDR2 is SYDVKM. This CDR3 region has 15 residues. The CDR3 sequence is CPDQKPGTDQETQYF. CDR3 nucleotide sequence: TGTCCCGACCAAAAACCGGGGACAGACCAAGAGACCCAGTACTTC.

This clonotype turned up a few times. The V call is TRBV27, the J call TRBJ2-5; D remains ambiguous. Trimming cost V 8 bases and J 6 bases, with 10 bases left between them. The CDR3 totals 11 residues. Per germline, CDR1 MNHEY and CDR2 SMNVEV (reference sequence). The CDR3 loop is CASSFRKTQYF. The CDR3 region has the DNA TGTGCCAGCTCCTTCAGAAAGACCCAGTACTTC.

This clonotype was seen more than once but under ten times. The J gene is TRBJ2-7, the V gene TRBV5-4; D remains ambiguous. Looked up from germline, CDR1 is SGHNT and CDR2 is YYREEE (reference sequence). The V gene lost 0 bases and the J gene lost 2 bases, with 6 bases spanning the gap. The CDR3 has 13 residues. CDR3 in amino acids: CASSLDRTYEQYV. CDR3 in DNA: TGTGCCAGCAGCTTGGACAGAACCTACGAGCAGTACGTC.

Sample share makes this clonotype medium-sized (0.01 to 0.1%). The chain recombines TRBV9 with TRBJ1-3, with D uncertain. CDR1 is SGDLS, CDR2 YYNGEE, per germline. The V gene lost 3 bases and the J gene lost 7 bases, with 11 bases spanning the gap. The CDR3 spans 13 residues. The CDR3 DNA reads as TGTGCCAGCAGCGAGACCTATACGAACACCATATATTTT. It codes for CASSETYTNTIYF.

The rearrangement links TRBV6-1 to TRBJ2-7; TRBD1 matches 7 bases. The V and J ends lost 4 bases and 2 bases, in that order; junction bases with no gene match: 5. CDR1 and CDR2 (germline): MNHNS, SASEGT. The CDR3 consists of 14 residues. In DNA form, the CDR3 reads TGTGCCAGCAGTGTAAGGGACAGACCCTACGAGCAGTACGTC. It encodes CASSVRDRPYEQYV.

This clonotype appeared many times. CDR3 nucleotides: TGTGCCACCAGTGATACCAGGGGGACTGAAGCTTTCTTT. Protein product: CATSDTRGTEAFF. This chain uses TRBV24-1 with TRBJ1-1, with TRBD1 matching over 7 bases. Trimming took 3 bases from V and 5 from J; bases not matched to a gene: 2. Germline V CDR1 and CDR2: KGHDR, SFDVKD. The CDR3 is made up of 13 amino acids.

DNA for the CDR3: TGTGCCAGCACCCCCGACTCAGGCAATCAGCCCCAGCATTTT. The encoded protein is CASTPDSGNQPQHF. This chain connects TRBV12-3 or TRBV12-4 to TRBJ1-5; no clear D gene. V was cut by 7 bases and J by 2 bases, with 12 bases left in between. The CDR3 totals 14 residues.